This T cell receptor (beta chain) is drawn from a study of blood T cell repertoires in COVID-19. As for the study in general: Donors in the United States, Italy and Spain gave samples during acute or convalescent COVID-19. T cells, B-cell-depleted T cells, or PBMCs supplied cDNA or gDNA.

Original data processing: Amplification from reference gene primers served as the basis for estimated nucleated cell counts. Measured with immunoSEQ multiplex PCR; TCRdb has only the in-frame clones, and not every one. Clone size and the V and J calls come from that table; the DNA yielded D and trimming. The sample records about 18,000 clones, around 90% being singletons. V shed 5 bases, J shed 7 bases, and the junction held 4 bases outside the gene matches. Germline loops: CDR1 SEHNR, CDR2 FQNEAQ (reference sequence). The CDR3 sequence is 12 residues long. This TCR derives from a human donor in a cohort sampled during active COVID-19. The donor label of this sample is uncertain. What was sequenced was peripheral blood. The gene calls are TRBV7-9 and TRBJ2-7, with 8 bases fitting TRBD2. The CDR3 coding sequence is TGTGCCAGCAGCCCGGGGGGGGAGGAGCAGTACTTC. Its protein product is CASSPGGEEQYF.